The rows below give T cell receptor beta chains drawn from one sample of a study of T cells in Graves' hyperthyroidism and ophthalmopathy. TCRdb fed the multiplex PCR reads into MiXCR, producing one record per CDR3 protein. The sample yields over 150,000 distinct CDR3 sequences, roughly 17% seen once. The sample consisted of blood. These receptors were obtained from a woman aged 45 to 65 with Graves' hyperthyroidism. Each CDR3 is given with its conserved first and last residue.

j_call v_call cdr3_aa
TRBJ1-1 TRBV28 CASSPRTEGSTEAFF
TRBJ1-4 TRBV28 CASSLLGNGEKLFF
TRBJ1-5 TRBV20-1 CSARDSRGTGGGNQPQHF
TRBJ2-1 TRBV3-1 CASSQRARNEQFF
TRBJ1-4 TRBV4-1 CASSQDVQGEKLFF
TRBJ2-7 TRBV27 CASSSGPQGHEQYF
TRBJ2-1 TRBV11-2 CASSLAILAEAVSNEQFF
TRBJ2-1 TRBV5-6 CAGSFRGTSYNEQFF
TRBJ2-2 TRBV5-6 CASSYGGGPNTGELFF
TRBJ2-1 TRBV24-1 CATSGGRAVDEQFF
TRBJ2-1 TRBV11-2 CASSLFVELLTLYNEQFF
TRBJ2-7 TRBV18 CASSPGAHPSYEQYF
TRBJ2-7 TRBV20-1 CSARERQGHTYEQYF
TRBJ2-3 TRBV20-1 CSAPASGRLSDTQYF
TRBJ2-7 TRBV3-1 CASSQELHLRQYF
TRBJ2-7 TRBV10-3 CATSGWDSTSYEQYF
TRBJ1-5 TRBV20-1 CSAALTGVDQPQHF
TRBJ2-5 TRBV12-3/TRBV12-4 CASSLAGTETQYF
TRBJ1-3 TRBV12-3/TRBV12-4 CASSFKLTHSGNTIYF
TRBJ2-7 TRBV30 CAWSERTEQYF
TRBJ2-1 TRBV20-1 CSATGLAGVLDEQFF
TRBJ1-4 TRBV20-1 CSARGGAPNEKLFF
TRBJ2-7 TRBV28 CASSPRHTTYEQYF
TRBJ2-3 TRBV2 CASKVTGLTDTQYF
TRBJ2-5 TRBV11-2 CASSGSQETQYF
TRBJ2-3 TRBV6-2/TRBV6-3 CASSYGAGVVADTQYF
TRBJ1-1 TRBV29-1 CSVGDTQVSEAFF
TRBJ1-5 TRBV20-1 CSAKDINGQPQHF
TRBJ2-1 TRBV7-2 CASSHYRQGGNEQFF
TRBJ1-2 TRBV19 CASIGQGGYYGYTF
TRBJ2-1 TRBV6-1 CASRAGGSQFF
TRBJ2-1 TRBV27 CASSHSGSPYNEQFF
TRBJ2-3 TRBV5-4 CASSLGGGTTTDTQYF
TRBJ2-7 TRBV6-1 CASWGLDHEQYF
TRBJ2-1 TRBV15 CATSTDRGGGSYNEQFF
TRBJ1-1 TRBV12-3/TRBV12-4 CASGWGVNTEAFF
TRBJ2-3 TRBV3-1 CASSQDANGSQYF
TRBJ2-1 TRBV7-2 CASSLFGGNNEQFF
TRBJ2-1 TRBV7-9 CASSLDGTGLGEQFF
TRBJ1-4 TRBV5-6 CASSWTQTGGGEKLFF
TRBJ1-2 TRBV3-1 CASSHSHLESEGYTF
TRBJ1-2 TRBV20-1 CSTYRAGYTF
TRBJ1-1 TRBV12-3/TRBV12-4 CASRLRGRQTEAFF
TRBJ2-3 TRBV2 CASRKSGPSTDTQYF
TRBJ2-7 TRBV7-9 CASGGTLGEQYF
TRBJ2-3 TRBV6-2/TRBV6-3 CASMTSGTDTQYF
TRBJ2-2 TRBV6-1 CASIRLAGNTGELFF
TRBJ2-7 TRBV12-3/TRBV12-4 CASSWTSDYEQYF
TRBJ2-3 TRBV6-1 CASSGTGVSYFTDTQYF
TRBJ2-3 TRBV28 CASSLRGATTDTQYF
TRBJ2-3 TRBV7-9 CASSPISPGAGGGTQYF
TRBJ2-1 TRBV6-1 CASRPSGANNEQFF
TRBJ1-1 TRBV3-1 CASTGPLGAFF
TRBJ2-7 TRBV28 CASDPGTRGLEQYF
TRBJ1-5 TRBV15 CATSFDNGGQPQHF